Listed here is a single T cell receptor (beta chain). Its antigen is not yet known. No much larger clonotype is one base removed from it; base qualities were not supplied. Libraries were constructed by the immunoSEQ multiplex PCR assay. The deep sequencing platform assayed about 91,000 TCR templates per sample. Genomic DNA extracted from sorted T cells was used for TCRbeta CDR3 sequencing. In the authors' own workflow: The R programming language was used for the clonal analysis of the TCRbeta CDR3 data. Comparing unstimulated samples against CFSE-low samples taken after the reaction was how alloreactive CD4+ and CD8+ clones were defined. Alloreactive CD4+ clones were assigned to regulatory or non-regulatory origin by matching sequences to sorted unstimulated Treg and non-Treg repertoires. TCRdb holds this immuneACCESS table with in-frame rearrangements only. Some clones are missing; in checked studies, unresolved V genes explain under half, and the rest has no known cause. Clone size and the V and J calls come from that table; the DNA yielded D and trimming. The sample yields approximately 94,000 clones; 91% were counted once. The top ten clonotypes cover 0.15% of the sample.

Sorted unstimulated T cells, along with proliferating T cells recovered from mixed lymphocyte reactions, underwent TCRbeta CDR3 sequencing. Fresh whole blood from ten HLA-typed healthy donors was used as the source from which PBMCs were isolated. There are 15 amino acids in the CDR3, from cysteine to phenylalanine inclusive. CDR3 DNA is the only sequence kept; it has 45 bases, read in frame from the first base. Deletion took 1 base off V and 1 base off J, with a span of 7 bases between the germline ends. From a lookup of the germline V gene, CDR1 and CDR2 are SGHTA and FQGTGA. The sample originates from a study of siplizumab effects on memory and regulatory T cells (dated by TCRdb to between 2019 and 2020). Notes on the research overall: The study looked at the effect of siplizumab, an anti-CD2 antibody, on alloreactive T-cell subsets in allogeneic mixed lymphocyte reactions made from human PBMCs.

Results and caveats for the whole study, not just this receptor: Because sequences at frequencies below about 10^-5 were poorly captured, only a minor fraction of alloreactive clones could be mapped back to unstimulated subsets. Among mappable alloreactive CD4+ clones, an average Treg-derived fraction of roughly 70% was observed with siplizumab, compared with 25% to 30% in control reactions. The cumulative frequency of alloreactive sequences that could be traced back to unstimulated CD4+ memory T cells was significantly reduced by siplizumab. No functional confirmation was obtained for the suppressive function of proliferating Tregs from siplizumab cultures. Roughly 75-95% of proliferating CD4+ or CD8+ clones could not be assigned a naive or memory phenotype. Compared with memory T cells, unstimulated naive T cells appeared more diverse, and naive cells seemed to make a substantial contribution to the alloresponse.

The receptor comes from a human donor in good health. Sequences were obtained from CD4+ T cells sorted from blood. The sequence joins TRBV7-3 to TRBJ2-2, with an unclear D gene assignment. The nucleotide sequence reads TGTGCCAGCAGCTTAATGGGTCAGAACACCGGGGAGCTGTTTTTT. The translation is CASSLMGQNTGELFF.